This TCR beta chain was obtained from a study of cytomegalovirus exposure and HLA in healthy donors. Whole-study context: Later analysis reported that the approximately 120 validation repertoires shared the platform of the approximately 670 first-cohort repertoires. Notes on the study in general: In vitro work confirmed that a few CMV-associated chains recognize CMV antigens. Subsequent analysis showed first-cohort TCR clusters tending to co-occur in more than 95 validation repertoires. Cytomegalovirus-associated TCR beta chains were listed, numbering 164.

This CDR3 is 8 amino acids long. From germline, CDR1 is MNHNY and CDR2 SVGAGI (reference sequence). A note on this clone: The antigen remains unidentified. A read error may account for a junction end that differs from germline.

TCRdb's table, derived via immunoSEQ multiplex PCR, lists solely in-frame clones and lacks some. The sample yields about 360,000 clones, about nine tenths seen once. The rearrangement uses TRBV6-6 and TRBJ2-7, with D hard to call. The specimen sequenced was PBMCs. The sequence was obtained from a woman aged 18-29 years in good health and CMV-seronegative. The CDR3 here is CASSERDF. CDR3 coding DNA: TGTGCCAGCAGTGAACGGGACTTC.